Following are 8 T cell receptor beta chains from one sample sequenced in a study of shared clonotypes between healthy human individuals. Some clones are missing from TCRdb's copy, which holds only in-frame ones; the method was immunoSEQ multiplex PCR. The sample has millions of clones; about 95% are singletons. Naive CD8 cells comprised CD45RO-negative, CCR7-positively selected cells, excluding terminally differentiated effector memory CD45RA+ cells. Sequencing used naive CD8+ T cells sorted from blood. The receptors were gathered from a man between 18 and 35 years old in good health.

The V and J genes are TRBV4-1 and TRBJ2-3; D perhaps matches TRBD2 (6 bases). The CDR3 consists of 16 residues. Between the trimmed V and J ends, which lost 1 base and 5 bases, there was a span of 16 bases. Per germline, CDR1 MGHRA and CDR2 YSYEKL. The CDR3 DNA is TGCGCCAGCAGCCAAGGAGAGCTCGGGGGATTAGATACGCAGTATTTT. This translates into CASSQGELGGLDTQYF.

This clone was found once. The rearrangement uses TRBV15 and TRBJ2-1; no firm D call. Trimming removed 0 bases from V and 7 bases from J, with 7 bases in between. Germline V gives CDR1 LNHNV, CDR2 YYDKDF (reference sequence). There are 13 residues in the CDR3. The CDR3 DNA sequence: TGTGCCACCAGCAGAGAAATGGGAAATGAGCAGTTCTTC. It yields the protein CATSREMGNEQFF.

Worth noting for this clone: Other DNA sequences from this sample encode an identical CDR3 as well. The chain recombines TRBV5-1 with TRBJ2-7, with D maybe TRBD1 (5 bases). The ends were cut back, 8 bases at V and 0 bases at J, with 9 bases in the middle. CDR3 length: 12 residues. Germline-derived CDR1 and CDR2 are SGHRS and YFSETQ. CDR3 nucleotide sequence: TGCGCCAGTCGACAGAGCTCCTACGAGCAGTACTTC. This gives the protein CASRQSSYEQYF.

The V gene is TRBV2, the J gene TRBJ2-6; no definite D call. CDR3 length equals 16 residues. Germline V gene data show CDR1 as SNHLY and CDR2 as FYNNEI. V lost 1 base and J 0 bases, leaving 7 bases between the germline ends. CDR3 residues: CASSEVPDSGANVLTF. CDR3 DNA sequence: TGTGCCAGCAGTGAAGTGCCAGACTCTGGGGCCAACGTCCTGACTTTC. Supplemented by reference TRBV2 and TRBJ2-6, the full variable domain reads EPEVTQTPSHQVTQMGQEVILRCVPISNHLYFYWYRQILGQKVEFLVSFYNNEISEKSEIFDDQFSVERPDGSNFTLKIRSTKLEDSAMYFCASSEVPDSGANVLTFGAGSRLTVL.

This chain joins TRBV11-2 and TRBJ2-1, with D perhaps TRBD2 (6 bases). Germline V gene lookup returns CDR1 SGHAT and CDR2 FQNNGV. This CDR3 has 18 residues. V lost 7 bases and J lost 4, with 26 bases in between. As DNA, the CDR3 is TGTGCCAGCATCCACTTGGTCCCACTAGCCGGCCTTTACAATGAGCAGTTCTTC. It yields the protein CASIHLVPLAGLYNEQFF.

The chain employs TRBV14 and TRBJ2-7; 7 bases are a match to TRBD1. J gave up 2 bases and V 3 bases, and 7 bases lay outside the gene matches. There are 15 residues in the CDR3. In germline, CDR1 is SGHDN, CDR2 FVKESK. The CDR3, as DNA: TGTGCCAGCAGCCAGACAGGGACCCTAACCTACGAGCAGTACTTC. Encoded protein: CASSQTGTLTYEQYF.

This clone was detected once. The chain recombines TRBV27 with TRBJ2-7, with D unclear. CDR1 and CDR2 (germline): MNHEY, SMNVEV (reference sequence). The CDR3 contains 13 residues. Trimming shortened V by 5 bases and J by 2 bases, and 10 bases separated the two germline ends. CDR3 region: CASSALGTYEQYF. The CDR3 bases are TGTGCCAGCAGTGCCTTAGGGACCTACGAGCAGTACTTC.

The chain recombines TRBV4-1 with TRBJ2-7, with D unclear. Trimming stripped 0 bases from V and 1 base from J, with 10 bases between. The CDR3 totals 15 residues. CDR1 is MGHRA and CDR2 is YSYEKL in the germline V gene. The DNA of the CDR3 is TGCGCCAGCAGCCAAGAGGGTTACCTATCCTACGAGCAGTACTTC. Encoded protein: CASSQEGYLSYEQYF.